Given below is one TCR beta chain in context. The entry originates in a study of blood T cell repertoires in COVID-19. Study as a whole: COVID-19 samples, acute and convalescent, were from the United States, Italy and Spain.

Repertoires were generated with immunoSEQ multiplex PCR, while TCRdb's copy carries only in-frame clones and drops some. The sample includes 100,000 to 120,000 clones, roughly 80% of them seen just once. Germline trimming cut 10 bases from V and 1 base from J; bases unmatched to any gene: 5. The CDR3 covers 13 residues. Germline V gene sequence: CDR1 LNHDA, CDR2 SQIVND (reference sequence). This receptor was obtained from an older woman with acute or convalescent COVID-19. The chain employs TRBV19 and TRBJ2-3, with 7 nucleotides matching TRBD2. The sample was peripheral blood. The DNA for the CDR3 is TGTGCCACCGGGGAGGGCGGCACAGATACGCAGTATTTT. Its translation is CATGEGGTDTQYF.